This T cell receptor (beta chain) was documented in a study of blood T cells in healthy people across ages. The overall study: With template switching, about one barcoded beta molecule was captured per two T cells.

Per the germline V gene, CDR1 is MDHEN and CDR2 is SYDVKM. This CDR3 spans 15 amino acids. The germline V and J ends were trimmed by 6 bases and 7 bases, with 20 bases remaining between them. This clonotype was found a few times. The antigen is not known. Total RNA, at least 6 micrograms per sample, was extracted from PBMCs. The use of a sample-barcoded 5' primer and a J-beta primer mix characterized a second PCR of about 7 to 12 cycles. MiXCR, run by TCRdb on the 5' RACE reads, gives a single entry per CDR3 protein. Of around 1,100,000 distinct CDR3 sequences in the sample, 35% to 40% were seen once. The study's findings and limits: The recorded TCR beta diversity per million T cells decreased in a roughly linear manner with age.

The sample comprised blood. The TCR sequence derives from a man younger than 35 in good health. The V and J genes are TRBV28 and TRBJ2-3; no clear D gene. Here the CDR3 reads CASRERTTHSNTQYF. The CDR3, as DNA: TGTGCCAGCAGGGAGCGAACTACGCACTCAAATACGCAGTATTTT.